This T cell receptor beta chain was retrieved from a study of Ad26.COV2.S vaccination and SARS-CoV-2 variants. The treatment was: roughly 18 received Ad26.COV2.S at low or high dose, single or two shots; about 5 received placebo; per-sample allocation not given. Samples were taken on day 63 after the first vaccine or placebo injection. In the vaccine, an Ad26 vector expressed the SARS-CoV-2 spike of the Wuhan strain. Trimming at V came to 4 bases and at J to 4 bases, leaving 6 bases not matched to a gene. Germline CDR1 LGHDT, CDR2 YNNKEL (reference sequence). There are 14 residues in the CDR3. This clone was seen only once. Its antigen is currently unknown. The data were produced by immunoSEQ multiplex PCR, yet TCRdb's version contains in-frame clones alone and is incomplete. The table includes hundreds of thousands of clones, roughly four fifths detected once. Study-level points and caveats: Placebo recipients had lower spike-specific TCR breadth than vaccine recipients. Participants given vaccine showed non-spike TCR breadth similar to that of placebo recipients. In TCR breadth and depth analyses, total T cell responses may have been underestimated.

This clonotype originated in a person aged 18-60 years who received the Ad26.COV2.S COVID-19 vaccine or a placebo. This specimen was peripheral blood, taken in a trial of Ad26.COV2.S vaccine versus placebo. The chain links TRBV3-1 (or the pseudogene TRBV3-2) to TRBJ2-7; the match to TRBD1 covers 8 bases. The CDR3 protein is CASSPDRARYEQYF. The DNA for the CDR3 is TGTGCCAGCAGCCCGGACAGGGCGCGGTACGAGCAGTACTTC.